Sequencing of this TCR beta chain was carried out in a study of CD8+ T cells in alopecia areata. Findings and caveats of the study: Researchers report lesional scalp, most notably alopecia totalis/universalis, outstripped normal scalp in clonality. Sequencing of scalp tissue also captures the resident alphabeta T cells of normal skin. Mice showed clearer TCR sharing than patients did, a gap that was possibly HLA-related.

Extracted RNA was reverse transcribed into cDNA, the sequencing template. TCRdb's table, derived via immunoSEQ multiplex PCR, lists solely in-frame clones and lacks some. The repertoire holds about 100,000 clones, with 45% to 60% as singletons. The V end was cut by 1 base, the J end by 5 bases, with 1 base between. Germline CDR1 reads LNHDA; CDR2 reads SQIVND (reference sequence). This CDR3 region has 11 residues. This clone has just a few counts. The antigen remains undetermined. Other DNA sequences from this sample encode an identical CDR3 as well. The chain joins TRBV19 to TRBJ2-3; no clear D. The TCR sequence derives from a human donor with alopecia areata. Sequenced: NKG2D-low CD8+ T cells sorted from blood. This CDR3 reads CASSIGDTQYF. In DNA, the CDR3 is TGTGCCAGTAGTATAGGAGATACGCAGTATTTT. The whole variable domain, filled in from reference TRBV19 and TRBJ2-3, reads DGGITQSPKYLFRKEGQNVTLSCEQNLNHDAMYWYRQDPGQGLRLIYYSQIVNDFQKGDIAEGYSVSREKKESFPLTVTSAQKNPTAFYLCASSIGDTQYFGPGTRLTVL.